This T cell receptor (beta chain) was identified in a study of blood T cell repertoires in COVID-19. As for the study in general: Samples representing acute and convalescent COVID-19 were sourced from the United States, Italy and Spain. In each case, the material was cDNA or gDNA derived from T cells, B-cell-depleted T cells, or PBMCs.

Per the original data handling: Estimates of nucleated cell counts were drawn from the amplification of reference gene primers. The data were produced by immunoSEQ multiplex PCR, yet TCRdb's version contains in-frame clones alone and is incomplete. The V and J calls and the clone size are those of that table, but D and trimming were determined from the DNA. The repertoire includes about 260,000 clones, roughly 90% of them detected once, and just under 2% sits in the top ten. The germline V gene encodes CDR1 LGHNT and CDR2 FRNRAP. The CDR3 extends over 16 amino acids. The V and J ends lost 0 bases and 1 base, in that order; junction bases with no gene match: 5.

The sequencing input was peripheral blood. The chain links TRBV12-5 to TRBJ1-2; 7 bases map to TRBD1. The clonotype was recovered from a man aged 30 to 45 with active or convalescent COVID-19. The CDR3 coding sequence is TGTGCTAGTGGTTTGGTATCAGGGGGGTTTAACTATGGCTACACCTTC. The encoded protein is CASGLVSGGFNYGYTF.